This TCR beta chain is from a study of T cell responses to AZD1222 COVID-19 vaccine. The V gene's germline CDR1 is SNHLY and CDR2 FYNNEI. The CDR3 covers 15 residues. V lost 7 bases and J lost 0, with 13 bases in between. Clones were read by immunoSEQ multiplex PCR, and TCRdb kept only the in-frame ones, dropping some. Seen here are over 100,000 clones, roughly 90% observed once, and the top ten hold about 1%. Sequences were derived from peripheral blood, sampled 28 days after the second AZD1222 dose. This rearrangement joins TRBV2 to TRBJ1-3; D may be TRBD1 (5 bases). The sequence came from an adult who received the AZD1222 COVID-19 vaccine. In DNA form, the CDR3 reads TGTGCCAGCATCCGGGGGAGCTCCTCTGGAAACACCATATATTTT. It specifies CASIRGSSSGNTIYF.